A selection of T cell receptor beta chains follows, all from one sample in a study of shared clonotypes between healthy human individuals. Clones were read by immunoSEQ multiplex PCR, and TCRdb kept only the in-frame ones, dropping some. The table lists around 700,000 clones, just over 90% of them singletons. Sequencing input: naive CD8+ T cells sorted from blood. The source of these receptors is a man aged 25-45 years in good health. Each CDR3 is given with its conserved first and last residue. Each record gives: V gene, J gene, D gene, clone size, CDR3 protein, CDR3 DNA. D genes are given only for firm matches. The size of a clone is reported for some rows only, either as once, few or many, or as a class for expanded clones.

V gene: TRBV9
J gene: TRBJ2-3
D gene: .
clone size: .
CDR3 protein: CASSLADTDTQYF
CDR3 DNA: TGTGCCAGCAGCCTAGCTGACACAGATACGCAGTATTTT

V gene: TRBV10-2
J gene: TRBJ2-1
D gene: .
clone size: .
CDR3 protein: CASSDPGGGKQFF
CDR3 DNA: TGCGCCAGCAGTGATCCGGGTGGAGGAAAGCAGTTCTTC

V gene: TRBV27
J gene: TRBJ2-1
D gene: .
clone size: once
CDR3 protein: CASSPRQGPKREEFF
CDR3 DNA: TGTGCCAGCAGTCCCCGGCAGGGGCCCAAGCGTGAGGAGTTCTTC

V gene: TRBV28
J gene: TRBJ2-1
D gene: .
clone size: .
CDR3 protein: CASHEGGPNEQFF
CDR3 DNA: TGTGCCAGCCATGAAGGAGGGCCAAATGAGCAGTTCTTC

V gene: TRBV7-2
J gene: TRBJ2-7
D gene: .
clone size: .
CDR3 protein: CASSAAPGYEQYF
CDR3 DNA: TGTGCCAGCAGCGCCGCTCCAGGGTACGAGCAGTACTTC

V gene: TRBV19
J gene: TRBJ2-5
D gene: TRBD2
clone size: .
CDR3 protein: CASSVGTSGRGETQYF
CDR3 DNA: TGTGCCAGTAGTGTCGGGACTAGCGGTAGGGGAGAGACCCAGTACTTC

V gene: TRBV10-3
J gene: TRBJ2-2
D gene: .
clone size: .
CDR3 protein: CAISEVTGELFF
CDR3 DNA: TGTGCCATCAGTGAGGTTACCGGGGAGCTGTTTTTT

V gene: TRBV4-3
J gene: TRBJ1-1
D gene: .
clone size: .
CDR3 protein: CASSQDITTAYTEAFF
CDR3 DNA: TGCGCCAGCAGCCAAGATATTACGACAGCCTACACTGAAGCTTTCTTT

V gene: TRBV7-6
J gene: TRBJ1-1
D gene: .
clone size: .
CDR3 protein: CASSLSGGSEAFF
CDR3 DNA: TGTGCCAGCAGCTTAAGTGGGGGATCTGAAGCTTTCTTT

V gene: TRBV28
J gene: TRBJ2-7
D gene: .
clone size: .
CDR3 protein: CASSFGDLGYEQYF
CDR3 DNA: TGTGCCAGCAGTTTTGGTGACCTAGGGTACGAGCAGTACTTC

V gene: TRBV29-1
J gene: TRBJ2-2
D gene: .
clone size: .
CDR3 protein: CSVGVPGELFF
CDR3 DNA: TGCAGCGTTGGAGTACCCGGGGAGCTGTTTTTT

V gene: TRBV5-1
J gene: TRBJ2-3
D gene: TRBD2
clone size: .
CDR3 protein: CASSLSGGRAPDTQYF
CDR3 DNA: TGCGCCAGCAGCTTGTCGGGCGGGAGGGCCCCAGATACGCAGTATTTT

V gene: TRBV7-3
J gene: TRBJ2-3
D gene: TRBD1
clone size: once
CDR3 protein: CASSRGTGGRSDTQYF
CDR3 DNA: TGTGCCAGCAGCCGTGGGACAGGGGGCAGGTCAGATACGCAGTATTTT

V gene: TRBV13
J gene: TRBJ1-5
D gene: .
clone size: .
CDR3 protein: CASSLQGDGNQPQHF
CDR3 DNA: TGTGCCAGCAGCTTACAAGGGGATGGCAATCAGCCCCAGCATTTT

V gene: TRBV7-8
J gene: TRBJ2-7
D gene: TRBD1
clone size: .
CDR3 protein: CASSVGSRDRNYEQYF
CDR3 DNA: TGTGCCAGCAGCGTAGGATCCCGGGACAGGAACTACGAGCAGTACTTC

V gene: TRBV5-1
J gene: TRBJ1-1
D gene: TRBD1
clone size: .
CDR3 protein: CASSPTVGTGVLRGMAEAFF
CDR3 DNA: TGCGCCAGCAGCCCGACCGTCGGGACAGGGGTGTTGAGGGGTATGGCTGAAGCTTTCTTT

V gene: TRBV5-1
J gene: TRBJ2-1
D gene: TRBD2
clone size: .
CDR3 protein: CASSLGSVETSGYNEQFF
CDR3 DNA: TGCGCCAGCAGCTTGGGTTCGGTTGAGACTAGCGGTTACAATGAGCAGTTCTTC

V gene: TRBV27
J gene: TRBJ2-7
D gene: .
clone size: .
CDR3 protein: CASSFSGLAYEQYF
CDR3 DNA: TGTGCCAGCAGTTTTAGTGGGTTGGCCTACGAGCAGTACTTC

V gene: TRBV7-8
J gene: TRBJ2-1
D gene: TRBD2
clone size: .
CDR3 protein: CASSLKGLTSGYNEQFF
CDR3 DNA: TGTGCCAGCAGCTTAAAGGGTTTGACTAGCGGTTACAATGAGCAGTTCTTC

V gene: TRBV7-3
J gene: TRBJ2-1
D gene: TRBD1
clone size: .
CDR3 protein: CASSSAGTGRAPPHPNEQFF
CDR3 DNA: TGTGCCAGCAGCTCCGCCGGGACAGGCCGTGCACCCCCCCATCCTAATGAGCAGTTCTTC

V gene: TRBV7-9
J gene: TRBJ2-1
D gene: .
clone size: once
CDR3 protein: CASSQGEDEQFF
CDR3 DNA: TGTGCCAGCAGTCAAGGGGAGGATGAGCAGTTCTTC

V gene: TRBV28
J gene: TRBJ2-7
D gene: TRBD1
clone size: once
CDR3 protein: CASSLSVTGTSYEQYF
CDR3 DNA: TGTGCCAGCAGTTTATCTGTGACAGGGACATCCTACGAGCAGTACTTC

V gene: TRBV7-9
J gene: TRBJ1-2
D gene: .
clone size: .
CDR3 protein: CASSLTGRQGYTF
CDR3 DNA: TGTGCCAGCAGCTTAACCGGCCGACAAGGCTACACCTTC

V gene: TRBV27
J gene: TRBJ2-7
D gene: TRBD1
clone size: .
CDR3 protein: CASSLAGGRYEQYF
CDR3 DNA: TGTGCCAGCAGTTTGGCAGGGGGCAGGTACGAGCAGTACTTC

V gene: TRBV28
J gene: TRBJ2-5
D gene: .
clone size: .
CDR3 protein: CASSVFVGGETQYF
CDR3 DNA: TGTGCCAGCAGCGTGTTCGTAGGGGGAGAGACCCAGTACTTC

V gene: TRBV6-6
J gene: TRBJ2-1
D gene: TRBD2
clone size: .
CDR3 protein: CASSYMAGGYNEQFF
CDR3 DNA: TGTGCCAGCAGTTACATGGCGGGAGGATACAATGAGCAGTTCTTC

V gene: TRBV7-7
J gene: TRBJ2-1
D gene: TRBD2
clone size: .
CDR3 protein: CASSLALAENNEQFF
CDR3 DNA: TGTGCCAGCAGCTTAGCACTAGCGGAAAACAATGAGCAGTTCTTC

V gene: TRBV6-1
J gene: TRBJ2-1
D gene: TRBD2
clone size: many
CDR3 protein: CASSVLAGTPYNEQFF
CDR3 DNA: TGTGCCAGCAGTGTGCTAGCGGGGACCCCCTACAATGAGCAGTTCTTC

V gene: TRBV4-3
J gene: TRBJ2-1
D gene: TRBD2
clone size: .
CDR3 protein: CASSQGAFSSGDEQFF
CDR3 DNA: TGCGCCAGCAGCCAAGGCGCTTTTAGCAGCGGGGATGAGCAGTTCTTC

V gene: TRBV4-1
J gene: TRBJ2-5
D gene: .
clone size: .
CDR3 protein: CASSHDRAQETQYF
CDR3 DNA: TGCGCCAGCAGCCATGACAGAGCACAAGAGACCCAGTACTTC

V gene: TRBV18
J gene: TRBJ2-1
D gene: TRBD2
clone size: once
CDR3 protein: CASSPQTSGAYNEQFF
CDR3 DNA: TGTGCCAGCTCACCTCAGACTAGCGGAGCGTACAATGAGCAGTTCTTC

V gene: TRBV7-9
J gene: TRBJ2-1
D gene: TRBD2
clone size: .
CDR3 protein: CASSNPNWEGTDNEQFF
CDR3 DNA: TGTGCCAGCAGCAACCCCAATTGGGAGGGGACGGACAATGAGCAGTTCTTC

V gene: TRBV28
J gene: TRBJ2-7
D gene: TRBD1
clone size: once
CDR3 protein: CASSKLSGTGDYEQYF
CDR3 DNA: TGTGCCAGCAGTAAGTTATCGGGGACAGGAGATTACGAGCAGTACTTC

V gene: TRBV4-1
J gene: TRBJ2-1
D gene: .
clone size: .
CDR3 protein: CASSQDGDLYNEQFF
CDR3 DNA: TGCGCCAGCAGCCAAGACGGGGACCTTTACAATGAGCAGTTCTTC

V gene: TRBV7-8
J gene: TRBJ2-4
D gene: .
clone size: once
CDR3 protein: CASNMRDSNLAKNIQYF
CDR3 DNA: TGTGCCAGCAATATGAGAGACAGCAATCTAGCCAAAAACATTCAGTACTTC

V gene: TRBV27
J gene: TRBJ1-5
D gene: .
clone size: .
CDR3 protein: CASSFDRSNQPQHF
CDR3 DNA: TGTGCCAGCAGTTTCGACAGAAGCAATCAGCCCCAGCATTTT

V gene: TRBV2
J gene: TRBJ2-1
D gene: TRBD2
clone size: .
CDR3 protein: CASRRASGRGKYNEQFF
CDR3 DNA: TGTGCCAGCAGGAGGGCTAGCGGGAGAGGGAAGTACAATGAGCAGTTCTTC

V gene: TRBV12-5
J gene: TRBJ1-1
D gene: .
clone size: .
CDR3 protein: CASGLTGNTEAFF
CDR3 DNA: TGTGCTAGTGGTTTGACAGGTAACACTGAAGCTTTCTTT

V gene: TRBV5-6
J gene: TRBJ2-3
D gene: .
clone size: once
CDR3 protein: CASSQSGDTQYF
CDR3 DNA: TGTGCCAGCAGCCAGTCGGGCGATACGCAGTATTTT

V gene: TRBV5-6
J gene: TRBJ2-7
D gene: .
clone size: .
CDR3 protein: CASSSTVGAPSYEQYF
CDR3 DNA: TGTGCCAGCAGCTCCACCGTGGGGGCCCCCTCCTACGAGCAGTACTTC

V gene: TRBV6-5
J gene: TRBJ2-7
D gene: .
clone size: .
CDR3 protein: CASSSGGEGTEQYF
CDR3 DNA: TGTGCCAGCAGTTCCGGAGGGGAAGGTACCGAGCAGTACTTC

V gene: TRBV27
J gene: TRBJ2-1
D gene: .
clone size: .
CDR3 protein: CASSLWGAVGSYNEQFF
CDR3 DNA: TGTGCCAGCAGTTTATGGGGGGCGGTTGGGTCCTACAATGAGCAGTTCTTC

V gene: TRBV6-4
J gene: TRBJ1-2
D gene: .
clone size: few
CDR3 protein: CASSDSEGGNGYTF
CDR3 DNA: TGTGCCAGCAGTGACTCGGAGGGAGGCAATGGCTACACCTTC

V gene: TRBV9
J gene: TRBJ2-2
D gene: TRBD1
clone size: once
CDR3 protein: CASSVRSGGVGELFF
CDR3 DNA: TGTGCCAGCAGCGTAAGGTCAGGGGGCGTCGGGGAGCTGTTTTTT

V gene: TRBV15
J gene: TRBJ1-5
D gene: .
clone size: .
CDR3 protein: CATSRDLGRISNQPQHF
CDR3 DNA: TGTGCCACCAGCAGAGATTTGGGGCGGATTAGCAATCAGCCCCAGCATTTT

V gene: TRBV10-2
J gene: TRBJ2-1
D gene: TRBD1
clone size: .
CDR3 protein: CASSESLDRGYQRFF
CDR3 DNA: TGCGCCAGCAGTGAGTCCTTGGACAGGGGGTACCAACGGTTCTTC

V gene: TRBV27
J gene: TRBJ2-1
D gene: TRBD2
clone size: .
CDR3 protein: CASSLWEGRFNEQFF
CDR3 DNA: TGTGCCAGCAGTTTGTGGGAGGGCCGATTCAATGAGCAGTTCTTC